Sequencing of this TCR beta chain was carried out in a study of T cell responses to AZD1222 COVID-19 vaccine. Study conclusions and caveats: The donor cohort was predominantly white British with a female majority, and clonal diversity may have been underestimated.

As to this clone: Its target is not known.

Produced via immunoSEQ multiplex PCR; TCRdb's table is partial and in-frame only. Of about 88,000 clones listed, about nine tenths are singletons. V lost 3 bases and J lost 5; bases outside the gene matches: 6. The CDR3 is 15 amino acids. Germline CDR1 is SGHVS and CDR2 is FNYEAQ. The clonotype originates from an adult who received the AZD1222 COVID-19 vaccine. Specimen: peripheral blood, collected 28 days after the second AZD1222 dose. The chain joins TRBV7-6 to TRBJ1-5; TRBD1 aligns across 8 bases. The CDR3 DNA follows: TGTGCCAGCAGCTTGGGGGACAGGCCATATCAGCCCCAGCATTTT. Protein sequence: CASSLGDRPYQPQHF.